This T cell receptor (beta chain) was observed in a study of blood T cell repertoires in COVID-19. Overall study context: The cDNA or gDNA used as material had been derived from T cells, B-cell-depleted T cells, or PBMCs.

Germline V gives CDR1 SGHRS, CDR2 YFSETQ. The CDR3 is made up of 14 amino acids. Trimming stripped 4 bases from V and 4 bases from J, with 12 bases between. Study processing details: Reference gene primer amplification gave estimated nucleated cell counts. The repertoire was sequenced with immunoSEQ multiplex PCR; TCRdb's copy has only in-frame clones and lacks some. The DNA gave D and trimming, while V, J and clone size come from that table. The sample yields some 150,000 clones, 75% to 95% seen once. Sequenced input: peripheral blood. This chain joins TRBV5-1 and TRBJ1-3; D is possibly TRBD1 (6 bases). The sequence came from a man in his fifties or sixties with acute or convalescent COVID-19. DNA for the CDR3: TGCGCCAGCAGCCAACAGGGATCCGGAAACACCATATATTTT. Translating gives CASSQQGSGNTIYF. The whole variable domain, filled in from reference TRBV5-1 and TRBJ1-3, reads KAGVTQTPRYLIKTRGQQVTLSCSPISGHRSVSWYQQTPGQGLQFLFEYFSETQRNKGNFPGRFSGRQFSNSRSEMNVSTLELGDSALYLCASSQQGSGNTIYFGEGSWLTVV.